One and the same sample provided the 18 T cell receptor beta chains below, sequenced in a study of control samples from healthy donors and cancer patients. The assay was immunoSEQ multiplex PCR, and TCRdb's table has in-frame clones only and misses some. The data hold some 200,000 clones, with roughly 94% observed a single time. Sample: blood. Receptor source: a man aged 50 or older in good health.

V usage is TRBV24-1 and J usage is TRBJ2-5; a weak D match, TRBD1 (6 bases). The CDR3 covers 13 residues. Between the trimmed V and J ends, which lost 4 bases and 5 bases, there was a span of 10 bases. Per germline, CDR1 KGHDR and CDR2 SFDVKD. The CDR3 DNA is TGTGCCACCAGTGAGCAGGGGTGGGAGACCCAGTACTTC. It encodes CATSEQGWETQYF.

This clone was seen a few times. V and J are TRBV5-1 and TRBJ1-6, with 11 bases aligning to TRBD1. Looked up from germline, CDR1 is SGHRS and CDR2 is YFSETQ. With 3 bases clipped from V and 5 bases from J, the junction kept 10 bases outside the gene matches. This CDR3 has 18 amino acids. CDR3 in amino acids: CASSSRPGQGGDNSPLHF. In nucleotides, the CDR3 is TGCGCCAGCAGCTCTAGACCGGGACAGGGGGGGGATAATTCACCCCTCCACTTT.

The chain joins TRBV6-2 or TRBV6-3 to TRBJ2-7, with TRBD1 identical over 8 bases. V was clipped by 1 base and J by 7 bases; unmatched bases: 6. There are 14 residues in the CDR3. Germline V gives CDR1 MNHEY, CDR2 SVGEGT. The CDR3 here is CASSYWQGAREQYF. The CDR3 DNA is TGTGCCAGCAGTTACTGGCAGGGGGCAAGGGAGCAGTACTTC.

CDR3 region: CASSPSGGAEAFF. The DNA for the CDR3 is TGCGCCAGCAGCCCGTCAGGGGGGGCTGAAGCTTTCTTT. The genes are TRBV5-1 and TRBJ1-1; 7 nucleotides line up with TRBD1. The germline CDR1 and CDR2 sequences are SGHRS and YFSETQ. The junction had 6 bases not matched to a gene; V was cut back by 4 bases and J by 6 bases. The CDR3 is 13 amino acids.

The V gene is TRBV6-5, the J gene TRBJ1-1; tentatively, D is TRBD1 (5 bases). The CDR3 is 11 residues long. Germline-derived CDR1 and CDR2 are MNHEY and SVGAGI. The CDR3 protein is CGAGGPLEAFF. The CDR3 DNA reads TGTGGAGCGGGGGGTCCACTTGAAGCTTTCTTT.

The CDR3 coding sequence is TGTGCCACCAGTGACCTTGGGACAGATACGCAGTATTTT. Translating it yields CATSDLGTDTQYF. This rearrangement joins TRBV24-1 to TRBJ2-3; no clear D gene. Germline assignment: CDR1 KGHDR and CDR2 SFDVKD. Trimming removed 4 bases at V and 3 bases at J, with 7 bases between. The CDR3 contains 13 residues.

The chain has TRBV19 and TRBJ2-3, with 11 bases identical to TRBD2. Germline V CDR1 and CDR2: LNHDA, SQIVND (reference sequence). The V segment lost 3 bases and the J segment 2 bases; nucleotides outside the gene matches: 7. This CDR3 region has 17 residues. As DNA, the CDR3 is TGTGCCAGTAGTATCCTCCCGGGACTAGCGGACACAGATACGCAGTATTTT. Translating it yields CASSILPGLADTDTQYF.

For this clone: The same CDR3 is also encoded by other DNA sequences in this sample. The chain is built from TRBV5-1 and TRBJ1-1; no clear D. The CDR3 length is 13 residues. V lost 0 bases and J lost 2, with 5 bases in between. Looked up from germline, CDR1 is SGHRS and CDR2 is YFSETQ. DNA of the CDR3: TGCGCCAGCAGCTTGGCGGGAAACACTGAAGCTTTCTTT. Translating it yields CASSLAGNTEAFF.

The chain is built from TRBV11-3 and TRBJ2-7; weak D call: TRBD2 (6 bases). V lost 4 bases, J lost 6 bases, and 13 bases lay in between. Germline V gene sequence: CDR1 SGHNT, CDR2 YENEEA. The CDR3 is 13 amino acids. This CDR3 reads CASSYTAAGEQYV. In nucleotides, the CDR3 is TGTGCCAGCAGCTACACGGCAGCGGGCGAGCAGTACGTC.

The chain recombines TRBV30 with TRBJ1-2; D perhaps matches TRBD1 (6 bases). V shed 4 bases and J shed 8 bases, with 17 bases lying between them. The CDR3 runs 13 residues. Germline assignment: CDR1 GTSNPN and CDR2 SVGIG (reference sequence). The CDR3 coding sequence is TGTGCCTGGACAACGGGACAATCTGTAGGCTACACCTTC. It codes for CAWTTGQSVGYTF.

The chain couples TRBV5-1 to TRBJ2-3; tentative D call: TRBD2 (6 bases). The V end was cut by 5 bases, the J end by 5 bases, with 12 bases between. Germline CDR1 reads SGHRS; CDR2 reads YFSETQ. The CDR3 spans 13 residues. The CDR3 sequence: CASSPIAEDTQYF. The DNA of the CDR3 is TGCGCCAGCAGTCCAATAGCGGAAGATACGCAGTATTTT.

The genes are TRBV19 and TRBJ2-2, with D hard to call. The CDR3 is 15 amino acids. The germline V gene has CDR1 LNHDA and CDR2 SQIVND (reference sequence). The ends were cut back, 5 bases at V and 5 bases at J, with 15 bases in the middle. This chain's CDR3 is CASSAWSFSTGELFF. CDR3 nucleotides: TGTGCCAGTAGTGCCTGGTCCTTTTCGACCGGGGAGCTGTTTTTT.

This rearrangement joins TRBV24-1 to TRBJ2-5; no clear D. Germline CDR1 reads KGHDR; CDR2 reads SFDVKD. Trimming took off 5 bases at V and 2 bases at J, with 8 bases between the two ends. The CDR3 has 13 residues. The CDR3 spells CATSGDNQETQYF. For the CDR3, the DNA is TGTGCCACCAGTGGAGACAATCAAGAGACCCAGTACTTC.

Comments on this clone: Other DNA sequences within the sample encode an identical CDR3. V and J are TRBV5-1 and TRBJ1-1; possible D gene TRBD1, 5 bases. The germline V gene encodes CDR1 SGHRS and CDR2 YFSETQ. V gave up 2 bases and J gave up 1 base, with 9 bases separating them. CDR3 size: 14 residues. This chain's CDR3 is CASSLTGGNTEAFF. The CDR3 DNA is TGCGCCAGCAGCTTAACAGGCGGGAACACTGAAGCTTTCTTT. Full variable domain (missing parts from reference TRBV5-1 and TRBJ1-1): KAGVTQTPRYLIKTRGQQVTLSCSPISGHRSVSWYQQTPGQGLQFLFEYFSETQRNKGNFPGRFSGRQFSNSRSEMNVSTLELGDSALYLCASSLTGGNTEAFFGQGTRLTVV.

The gene calls are TRBV14 and TRBJ1-3; D is ambiguous. The V gene's germline CDR1 is SGHDN and CDR2 FVKESK. Trimming left V 3 bases short and J 0 bases short, with 9 bases between. This CDR3 region has 15 residues. CDR3 DNA sequence: TGTGCCAGCAGCCAGGTCTCAGTCTCTGGAAACACCATATATTTT. Translation: CASSQVSVSGNTIYF.

As to this clone: The junction departs from the called germline gene at one end, perhaps through a read error. The chain carries TRBV7-2 and TRBJ2-7; D is unclear. Germline lookup yields CDR1 SGHTA and CDR2 FQGNSA. The CDR3 runs 16 residues. The DNA for the CDR3 is TGTGCCAGCAGCGTAGCCCCTGGACCGACTCCCTACGAGCAGTACTTC. Its translation is CASSVAPGPTPYEQYF.

CDR3 sequence reads: CASSPILRPDTQYF. For the CDR3, the DNA is TGTGCCAGCAGCCCCATCCTGCGGCCAGATACGCAGTATTTT. V is TRBV14 and J is TRBJ2-3, with unresolved D. V gave up 4 bases and J gave up 4 bases, with 12 bases separating them. The V gene's germline CDR1 is SGHDN and CDR2 FVKESK. There are 14 residues in the CDR3. Drawing the rest from reference TRBV14 and TRBJ2-3, the complete variable domain is EAGVTQFPSHSVIEKGQTVTLRCDPISGHDNLYWYRRVMGKEIKFLLHFVKESKQDESGMPNNRFLAERTGGTYSTLKVQPAELEDSGVYFCASSPILRPDTQYFGPGTRLTVL.

This clone has a handful of counts. The V gene is TRBV7-9, the J gene TRBJ1-1; D call uncertain. Germline CDR1 reads SEHNR; CDR2 reads FQNEAQ (reference sequence). The CDR3 runs to 12 residues. V was trimmed by 2 bases and J by 5 bases, leaving 6 bases between them. CDR3 DNA sequence: TGTGCCAGCAGCTTACCCCTTACTGAAGCTTTCTTT. Translating it yields CASSLPLTEAFF.